The following is a TCR beta chain sequence with its context. There are 14 residues in the CDR3. Trimming left V 2 bases short and J 3 bases short, with 10 bases between. The germline gives CDR1 SNHLY, CDR2 FYNNEI. Some clones are missing from TCRdb's copy, which holds only in-frame ones; the method was immunoSEQ multiplex PCR. Of some 130,000 clones listed, over 60% are singletons. The sample originates from a study of blood T cell repertoires in COVID-19. This TCR was sampled from a woman in her 70s with acute or convalescent COVID-19. The chain combines TRBV2 with TRBJ1-2, with D possibly being TRBD1 (5 bases). Sequences were obtained from peripheral blood. The CDR3 protein is CASSESGADYGYTF. CDR3 DNA: TGTGCCAGCAGTGAAAGCGGGGCAGACTATGGCTACACCTTC.